Sequencing of this T cell receptor beta chain was carried out in a study of regulatory T cells in long-lasting Graves disease (dated by TCRdb to about 2021). At the level of the whole study: Antithyroid drugs had been taken for less than 3 months by newly diagnosed Graves' disease patients. Persistent Graves' disease patients were compared with newly diagnosed Graves' disease patients by peripheral blood TCR sequencing and RNA sequencing. The study was registered as a clinical trial and conducted in China. TCR sequencing covered some 13 persistent and about 20 newly diagnosed Graves' disease patients, some 33 samples in total. Overall study results and their limits: Persistent Graves' disease patients showed lower TCR Shannon entropy and fewer highly expanded clones than newly diagnosed patients, suggesting clonal expansion. Patients with persistent disease shared more public clonotypes (approximately 2,500) than newly diagnosed patients did (approximately 1,000). Sequencing and analysis were restricted to the TCR beta chain. The study examined only peripheral blood because the primary lesion, thyroid tissue, could not be accessed. The small sample size was acknowledged by the authors as a limitation that may reduce accuracy. Persistent disease showed preferential use of TRBV28, TRBJ1-2 and TRBJ2-5, whereas newly diagnosed disease favored TRBV20-1 and TRBJ2-1.

Many counts were recorded for this clonotype. It lacks a known antigen. Base qualities are not recorded, but no much larger clone differs from it by a single base. A distance of 13 bases separates the germline ends of V and J, which lose 8 bases and 4 bases respectively. The CDR1 and CDR2 encoded by the germline V gene (reference sequence) are MNHEY and SMNVEV. Measured from the cysteine to the phenylalanine, the CDR3 is 13 residues long. Only the CDR3 part of the read is kept: 39 bases, read in frame from the first base. What this sample's time point label stands for: newly diagnosed GD, antithyroid drugs for less than 3 months. RNA was extracted from PBMCs in TRIzol for both TCR sequencing and RNA sequencing. The diagnosis of Graves' disease followed American Thyroid Association guidelines. Patients for the study were recruited at an endocrinology department in Xi'an, China. From each patient, about 8.9 milliliters of peripheral blood was collected into an EDTA anticoagulant tube. Ficoll Paque Plus density gradient separation was used to isolate PBMCs, and no additional T cell sorting was done. An Agilent 2100 Bioanalyzer and agarose gel were used to check RNA quality, and a NanoDrop 2000 was used to measure RNA concentration.

Library generation was performed with multiplex PCR. The sample was run on an Illumina HiSeq 4000. TCR beta libraries were built with iRepertoire HTBI primers and Arm-PCR amplification of CDR3 regions. Before sequencing, the PCR products went through gel purification. On the study's bioinformatics: A total of 62 TRBV and approximately 15 TRBJ segments were identified across samples and were used for gene usage analysis of CDR3 amino acid clonotypes. Filtered high-quality paired reads were merged into contigs using COPE and FqMerger. BLAST was used to align contigs to the IMGT TRBV, TRBD and TRBJ reference genes, and CDR3 was defined following IMGT. Any clonotype with a frequency above 0.1% was counted as a highly expanded clone. Shannon entropy served as the measure of repertoire diversity, while the Gini coefficient captured V-J evenness. A clonotype was considered public if more than one individual shared it. TCRdb reprocessed the public reads (quality trimming at Q25 with fastp, clone calling with MiXCR) and kept in-frame beta chains. Rows merge per CDR3 protein into single entries with the most common DNA and genes. Clone size and V and J calls follow TCRdb, not the original study. This sample gives 550,000 to 650,000 distinct CDR3 sequences in total; roughly 16% of them show up just once. Around 13% of the sample belongs to the ten largest clones.

The sample also formed part of further work on T cells in Graves' hyperthyroidism and ophthalmopathy. The second study's paper adds: Stable Graves' hyperthyroidism was defined as the absence of progression to ophthalmopathy over 18 months of follow-up. Hyperthyroidism patients were newly diagnosed, with disease duration under 2 months, and aged 18 to 65 years. Any patient with an uncontrolled infection, another autoimmune disease, pregnancy or lactation was excluded. Diagnoses relied on clinical symptoms, serum thyroxine and TRAb, thyroid ultrasound and orbital computed tomography. The first round of RT-PCR for the TCR CDR3 was performed with the HTBI primer set and the Qiagen OneStep RT-PCR kit. Most expanded thyroid clonotypes (frequency above 0.001) were also detected in blood, a finding suggesting that blood repertoires may reflect thyroid immune responses. In cross-validation, a model built on a 13 V-J signature told ophthalmopathy apart from stable hyperthyroidism with 85% to 90% sensitivity and about 81% specificity, and in testing the same model reached 80%/75%. In validation, the model predicted progression to ophthalmopathy with over 60% sensitivity and around 72% specificity, a median of around six months before onset. A discovery cohort of 95 to 100 patients, 43 with Graves' ophthalmopathy and approximately 60 with stable Graves' hyperthyroidism, was used to find distinguishing TCR V-J signatures. Prospective prediction of ophthalmopathy was tested in an independent validation cohort of approximately 19 hyperthyroidism patients and some 17 patients who later progressed to ophthalmopathy. The roughly 91 discovery patients were randomly divided into training and test sets at a 7:3 ratio. Thyroid tissue and blood T-cell repertoires from six Graves' hyperthyroidism patients were also compared in the study. Once sampling was done, hyperthyroidism patients were given methimazole at a starting dose of 30 mg daily, whereas ophthalmopathy patients were given high-dose intravenous methylprednisolone. The libraries were constructed in a second round of multiplex PCR and then size-selected and purified. The libraries were sequenced on an Illumina HiSeq2000 using paired-end 100 bp reads. SOAPnuke was used to process the raw data, with reads discarded if the reads contained adapters or uncalled bases, had a mean Phred below 15, or lacked an exact constant-primer or identifier match. COPE v1.2.5 was used to merge the high-quality paired reads, and each unique nucleotide sequence was defined as a clonotype. MiTCR v1.1 was used to align the clonotypes against IMGT TRBV, TRBD and TRBJ reference segments. The analysis was restricted to V-J combinations with a frequency above 0.0001, which together covered about 99% of the repertoires. The TCS score was defined as the ratio of F50 (clonal expansion) to E x V (chaos), calculated using BLOSUM62-based TCRdist between CDR3 peptides within each V-J. Welch's t-statistics and random forest reduced roughly 530 V-J features to around 14, which were used in a naive Bayes classifier (R e1071). No statistical method was used to set the sample size in advance, and investigators knew the group allocation. The paper describes TCR Vbeta CDR3 sequencing of 120 to 150 peripheral blood samples, made up of 43 ophthalmopathy patients, roughly 72 hyperthyroidism patients and some 17 progressor patients.

Recombination connected TRBV27 to TRBJ2-3; the D gene is perhaps TRBD1, on 6 matching bases. The source material was peripheral blood mononuclear cells (PBMCs), sampled at new diagnosis, from a patient treated with antithyroid drugs. The source of this sequence is a man aged 18 to 30 with Graves disease. Donor details come from another sample of the same person, matched by shared clones. CDR3 region: CASRRQAADTQYF. The DNA sequence reads TGTGCCAGCCGAAGACAGGCGGCAGATACGCAGTATTTT.